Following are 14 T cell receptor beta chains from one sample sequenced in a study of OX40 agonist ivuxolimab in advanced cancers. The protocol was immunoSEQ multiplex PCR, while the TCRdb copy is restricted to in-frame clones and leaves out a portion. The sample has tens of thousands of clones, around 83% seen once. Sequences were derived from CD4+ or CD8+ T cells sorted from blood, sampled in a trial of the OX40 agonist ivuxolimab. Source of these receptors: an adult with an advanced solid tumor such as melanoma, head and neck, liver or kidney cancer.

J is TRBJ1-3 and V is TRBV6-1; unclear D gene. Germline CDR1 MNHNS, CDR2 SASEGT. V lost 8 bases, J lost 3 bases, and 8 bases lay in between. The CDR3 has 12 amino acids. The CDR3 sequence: CASSSGGNTIYF. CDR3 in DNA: TGTGCCAGCTCCTCCGGTGGAAACACCATATATTTT.

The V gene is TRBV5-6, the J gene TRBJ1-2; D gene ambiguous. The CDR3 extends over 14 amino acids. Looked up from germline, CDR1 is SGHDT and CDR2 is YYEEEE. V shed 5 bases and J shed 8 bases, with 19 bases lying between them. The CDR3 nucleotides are TGTGCCAGCAGTTTGAGGGAGGCAGTCGGGGGCTACACCTTC. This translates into CASSLREAVGGYTF.

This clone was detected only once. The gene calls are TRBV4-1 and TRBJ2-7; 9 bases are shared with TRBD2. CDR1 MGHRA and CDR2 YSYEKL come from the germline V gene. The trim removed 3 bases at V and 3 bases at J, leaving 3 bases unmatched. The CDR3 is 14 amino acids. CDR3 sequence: CASSHPAGGYEQYF. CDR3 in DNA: TGCGCCAGCAGCCATCCAGCGGGAGGCTACGAGCAGTACTTC.

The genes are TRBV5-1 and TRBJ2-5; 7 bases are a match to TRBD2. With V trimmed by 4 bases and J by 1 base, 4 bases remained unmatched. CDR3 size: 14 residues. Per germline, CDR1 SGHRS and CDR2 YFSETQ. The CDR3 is CASSIGGSQETQYF. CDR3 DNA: TGCGCCAGCAGCATCGGCGGGAGCCAAGAGACCCAGTACTTC.

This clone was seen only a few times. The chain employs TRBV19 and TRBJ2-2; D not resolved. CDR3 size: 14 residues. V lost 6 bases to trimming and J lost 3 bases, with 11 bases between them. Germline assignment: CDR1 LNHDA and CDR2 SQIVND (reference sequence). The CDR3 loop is CASSPVSHTGELFF. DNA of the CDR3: TGTGCCAGTAGCCCCGTGAGTCACACCGGGGAGCTGTTTTTT.

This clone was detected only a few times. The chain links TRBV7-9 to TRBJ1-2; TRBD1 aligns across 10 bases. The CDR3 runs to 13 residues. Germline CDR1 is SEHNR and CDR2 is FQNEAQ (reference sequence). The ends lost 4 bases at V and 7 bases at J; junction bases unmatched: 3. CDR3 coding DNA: TGTGCCAGCAGCTCGGGACAGGGGTCTGGCTACACCTTC. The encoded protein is CASSSGQGSGYTF.

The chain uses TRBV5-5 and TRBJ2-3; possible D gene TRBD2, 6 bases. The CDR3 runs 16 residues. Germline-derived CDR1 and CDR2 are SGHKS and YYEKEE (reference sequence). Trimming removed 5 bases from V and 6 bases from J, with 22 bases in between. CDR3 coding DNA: TGTGCCAGCAGGCTGTACCGGGACTGGGCGTCCGATACGCAGTATTTT. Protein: CASRLYRDWASDTQYF.

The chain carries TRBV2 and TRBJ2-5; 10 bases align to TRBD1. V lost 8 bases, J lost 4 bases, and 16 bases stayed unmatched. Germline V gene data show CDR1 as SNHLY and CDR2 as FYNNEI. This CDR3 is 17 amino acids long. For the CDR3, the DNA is TGTGCCAGCTTCGGTGACCGACAGGGGGCTTTGGGAGAGACCCAGTACTTC. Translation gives CASFGDRQGALGETQYF.

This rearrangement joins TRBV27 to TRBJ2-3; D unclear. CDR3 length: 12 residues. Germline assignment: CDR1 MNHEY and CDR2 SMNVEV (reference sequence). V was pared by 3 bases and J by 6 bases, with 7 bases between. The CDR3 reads CASSFGIDTQYF. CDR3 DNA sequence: TGTGCCAGCAGTTTTGGAATCGATACGCAGTATTTT.

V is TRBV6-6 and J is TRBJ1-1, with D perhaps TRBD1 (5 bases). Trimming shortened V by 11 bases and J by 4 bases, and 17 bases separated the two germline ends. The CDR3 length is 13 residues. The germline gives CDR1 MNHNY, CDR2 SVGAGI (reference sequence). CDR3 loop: CAGRPGGVTEAFF. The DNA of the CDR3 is TGTGCCGGACGTCCTGGGGGAGTCACTGAAGCTTTCTTT.

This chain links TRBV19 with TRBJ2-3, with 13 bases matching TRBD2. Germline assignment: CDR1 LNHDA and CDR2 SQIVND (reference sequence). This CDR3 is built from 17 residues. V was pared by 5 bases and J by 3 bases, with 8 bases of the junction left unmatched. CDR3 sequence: CASSRGLAGEWTDTQYF. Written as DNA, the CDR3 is TGTGCCAGTAGTCGCGGACTAGCGGGAGAGTGGACAGATACGCAGTATTTT.

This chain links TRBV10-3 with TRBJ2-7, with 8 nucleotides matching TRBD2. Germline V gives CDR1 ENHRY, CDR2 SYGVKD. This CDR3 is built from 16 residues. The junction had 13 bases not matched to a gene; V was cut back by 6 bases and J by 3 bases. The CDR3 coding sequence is TGTGCCATCAGAAGAACCGGGACTAGAGATAACTACGAGCAGTACTTC. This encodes CAIRRTGTRDNYEQYF.

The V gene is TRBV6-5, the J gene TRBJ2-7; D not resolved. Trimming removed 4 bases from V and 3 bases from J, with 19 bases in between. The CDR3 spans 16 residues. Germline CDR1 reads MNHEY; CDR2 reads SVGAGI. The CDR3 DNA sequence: TGTGCCAGCAGTTCAAACACAGCTATCTCCTACTACGAGCAGTACTTC. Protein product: CASSSNTAISYYEQYF.

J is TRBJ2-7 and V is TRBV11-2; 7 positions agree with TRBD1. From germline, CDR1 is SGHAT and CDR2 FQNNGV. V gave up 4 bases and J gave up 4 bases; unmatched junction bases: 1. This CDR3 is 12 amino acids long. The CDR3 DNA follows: TGTGCCAGCAGCTGGGGACAGTACGAGCAGTACTTC. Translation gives CASSWGQYEQYF.